These T cell receptor beta chains were read from a single sample in a study of identical twins. TCRdb called the 5' RACE reads again in MiXCR, with one record for every CDR3 protein. The table records around 490,000 distinct CDR3 sequences, approximately 20% of them present only once. The same specimen was also included in a second study, on yellow fever vaccine responses in identical twins.

The sequenced sample was CD4+ T cells sorted from blood. The origin of the receptors is a woman aged 18 to 35 in good health. Both conserved end residues are part of each CDR3.

V gene	J gene	CDR3 protein
TRBV7-9	TRBJ2-1	CASSFALAGDNDEQFF
TRBV5-1	TRBJ2-2	CASSLTSTGELFF
TRBV2	TRBJ1-1	CASSLGREGAFF
TRBV14	TRBJ1-2	CASSRGRNYGYTF
TRBV18	TRBJ2-1	CASSPSGLAGGDEQFF
TRBV12-3/TRBV12-4	TRBJ2-5	CASSLFQGQETQYF
TRBV15	TRBJ2-5	CATSRELTVYQETQYF
TRBV5-5	TRBJ2-7	CASSLVAGTSDYQYF
TRBV6-1	TRBJ2-7	CASSEREGVGYEQYF
TRBV5-6	TRBJ1-1	CASTPTGVHTEAFF
TRBV28	TRBJ1-2	CASSKGTEKFYGYTF
TRBV6-1	TRBJ2-1	CASKEPSSNEQFF
TRBV12-3/TRBV12-4	TRBJ2-3	CASGTPLADTQYF
TRBV18	TRBJ2-2	CASSQLGGDGELFF
TRBV7-2	TRBJ2-5	CASSRRQEETQYF
TRBV6-4	TRBJ1-1	CASSEQGQSTEAFF
TRBV25-1	TRBJ2-1	CASSDVGQYSYNEQFF
TRBV12-3/TRBV12-4	TRBJ1-6	CASSLGGKNSPLHF
TRBV20-1	TRBJ2-1	CSAALAGGGEGLFF
TRBV2	TRBJ2-1	CASKRLVGAPNEQFF
TRBV24-1	TRBJ2-3	CATSDRRSRDTQYF
TRBV3-1	TRBJ2-1	CASGRTGGRDEQFF
TRBV20-1	TRBJ2-3	CSAFYGGATDTQYF
TRBV5-1	TRBJ2-2	CASSLPTSGKTGELFF
TRBV20-1	TRBJ2-2	CSARDRGPGELFF
TRBV18	TRBJ2-7	CASSPLPGTSGSSYEQYF
TRBV5-1	TRBJ1-5	CASSFSGSGNQPQHF
TRBV20-1	TRBJ1-6	CSATDRVVSPLHF
TRBV14	TRBJ2-1	CASSLRGTSGSPYNEQFF
TRBV20-1	TRBJ1-2	CSAHVTEASYGYTF
TRBV6-5	TRBJ2-1	CASSYPKQRESNEQFF
TRBV11-2	TRBJ2-3	CASSPLGDTQYF
TRBV7-2	TRBJ2-3	CASSPIGGLSTDTQYF
TRBV6-1	TRBJ1-2	CATVRTGPNGYTF
TRBV27	TRBJ2-1	CASSLAVGGSLYNEQFF
TRBV27	TRBJ1-1	CASSPWTGGAFF
TRBV12-5	TRBJ2-1	CASGLVAFSYNEQFF
TRBV12-3/TRBV12-4	TRBJ2-4	CASSLAGAGKNIQYF